A single sample gave rise to the 23 T cell receptor beta chains below, sequenced in a study of cytomegalovirus exposure and HLA in healthy donors. Primers included in the PCR were 60 Vbeta and 13 Jbeta primers. The table came from immunoSEQ multiplex PCR; TCRdb's copy has only in-frame clones and leaves some out. The profile shows roughly 200,000 clones, 86% of them singletons. Material: PBMCs. The receptors shown here come from a woman aged 25 to 45 in good health and CMV-seronegative.

This chain uses TRBV7-2 with TRBJ2-3, with 9 bases matching TRBD2. The V gene end was trimmed by 3 bases and the J gene end by 3 bases; junction bases not matched to a gene: 10. The germline V gene has CDR1 SGHTA and CDR2 FQGNSA. The CDR3 consists of 17 residues. The CDR3 DNA reads TGTGCCAGCAGCTTCCGAGTTAGCGGGAGCAGGACAGATACGCAGTATTTT. This sequence encodes CASSFRVSGSRTDTQYF.

The CDR3 protein is CATSGQVAGRGSDTQYF. The CDR3 DNA sequence: TGTGCCACCAGCGGACAGGTAGCGGGACGCGGATCAGATACGCAGTATTTT. The rearrangement uses TRBV15 and TRBJ2-3, with a possible D match to TRBD2 (8 bases). Between the trimmed V and J ends, which lost 5 bases and 4 bases, there was a span of 22 bases. The CDR3 has 17 amino acids. Germline V gives CDR1 LNHNV, CDR2 YYDKDF (reference sequence). Complete variable domain (other parts from reference TRBV15 and TRBJ2-3): DAMVIQNPRYQVTQFGKPVTLSCSQTLNHNVMYWYQQKSSQAPKLLFHYYDKDFNNEADTPDNFQSRRPNTSFCFLDIRSPGLGDTAMYLCATSGQVAGRGSDTQYFGPGTRLTVL.

The J gene is TRBJ2-5, the V gene TRBV29-1; weak D call: TRBD1 (5 bases). This CDR3 has 12 amino acids. Deletions cut 8 bases from V and 1 base from J, with 11 bases between. Germline V gene data show CDR1 as SQVTM and CDR2 as ANQGSEA. The CDR3 protein is CSSRGGQETQYF. The CDR3 region has the DNA TGCAGCTCAAGGGGCGGCCAAGAGACCCAGTACTTC.

The chain has TRBV9 and TRBJ1-1; tentatively, D is TRBD1 (6 bases). Trimming left V 4 bases short and J 3 bases short, with 13 bases between. Germline V CDR1 and CDR2: SGDLS, YYNGEE. The CDR3 runs 14 residues. The CDR3 sequence: CASSFRGRDTEAFF. The CDR3 DNA reads TGTGCCAGCAGCTTCAGGGGTCGGGACACTGAAGCTTTCTTT. Full variable domain (outside the CDR3, taken from reference TRBV9 and TRBJ1-1): DSGVTQTPKHLITATGQRVTLRCSPRSGDLSVYWYQQSLDQGLQFLIQYYNGEERAKGNILERFSAQQFPDLHSELNLSSLELGDSALYFCASSFRGRDTEAFFGQGTRLTVV.

This chain uses TRBV7-9 with TRBJ2-1; TRBD2 aligns across 7 bases. Per germline, CDR1 SEHNR and CDR2 FQNEAQ (reference sequence). The CDR3 contains 15 residues. V lost 5 bases and J lost 6; bases outside the gene matches: 10. CDR3 amino acids: CASSPPTSVPNEQFF. CDR3 bases: TGTGCCAGCAGCCCCCCAACTAGCGTACCCAATGAGCAGTTCTTC.

The chain combines TRBV19 with TRBJ2-7, with D perhaps matching TRBD2 (6 bases). This CDR3 is built from 13 residues. The germline V gene encodes CDR1 LNHDA and CDR2 SQIVND (reference sequence). V was cut by 1 base and J by 7 bases, with 11 bases left in between. In DNA form, the CDR3 reads TGTGCCAGTAGTATAGGCCCTGGGAGGGAGCAGTACTTC. Its protein product is CASSIGPGREQYF.

This rearrangement joins TRBV6-6 to TRBJ2-7, with D tentatively TRBD2 (6 bases). The CDR3 has 14 amino acids. Trimming removed 2 bases from V and 7 bases from J, with 15 bases in between. Germline loops: CDR1 MNHNY, CDR2 SVGAGI (reference sequence). CDR3 nucleotides: TGTGCCAGCAGTTACGGGACCCTTGGAGGGGAGCAGTACTTC. Translated: CASSYGTLGGEQYF.

The gene calls are TRBV2 and TRBJ2-1; tentatively, D is TRBD1 (5 bases). Germline lookup yields CDR1 SNHLY and CDR2 FYNNEI. Trimming removed 5 bases from V and 2 bases from J, with 10 bases in between. This CDR3 is built from 14 residues. CDR3 residues: CASSQQVPYNEQFF. The CDR3 bases are TGTGCCAGCAGTCAACAGGTTCCCTACAATGAGCAGTTCTTC.

V gene TRBV5-1 combines with J gene TRBJ1-2; unclear D gene. Trimming pared 0 bases from V and 6 bases from J, leaving 3 bases between. Germline assignment: CDR1 SGHRS and CDR2 YFSETQ. The CDR3 is made up of 11 amino acids. Here the CDR3 reads CASSLADGYTF. The CDR3 region has the DNA TGCGCCAGCAGCTTGGCCGATGGCTACACCTTC.

The V call is TRBV29-1, the J call TRBJ2-5; TRBD2 aligns across 9 bases. Losses at the gene ends were 4 bases for V and 1 base for J; bases not matched to a gene: 4. The CDR3 has 14 amino acids. Germline CDR1 reads SQVTM; CDR2 reads ANQGSEA. The CDR3 loop is CSVGPSGVQETQYF. CDR3 nucleotides: TGCAGCGTTGGACCTAGCGGGGTCCAAGAGACCCAGTACTTC. The full variable domain, with the rest looked up from reference TRBV29-1 and TRBJ2-5, is SAVISQKPSRDICQRGTSLTIQCQVDSQVTMMFWYRQQPGQSLTLIATANQGSEATYESGFVIDKFPISRPNLTFSTLTVSNMSPEDSSIYLCSVGPSGVQETQYFGPGTRLLVL.

The gene calls are TRBV6-5 and TRBJ1-4, with 7 bases aligning to TRBD1. This CDR3 region has 16 residues. CDR1 is MNHEY and CDR2 is SVGAGI in the germline V gene. With V trimmed by 4 bases and J by 8 bases, 13 bases remained unmatched. CDR3 in DNA: TGTGCCAGCAGTTTCGGCGGACAGGCGGGAAGGGAAAAACTGTTTTTT. It yields the protein CASSFGGQAGREKLFF.

This clone has just one count. The V gene is TRBV7-8, the J gene TRBJ1-4; D gene unclear. The V and J ends lost 6 bases and 10 bases respectively, with 12 bases between them. The germline CDR1 and CDR2 sequences are SGHVS and FQNEAQ. The CDR3 totals 12 residues. The CDR3 coding sequence is TGTGCCAGCAGTAGCTTTGAAGGAAAACTGTTTTTT. Amino acids: CASSSFEGKLFF.

The chain links TRBV6-5 to TRBJ2-5, with 7 nucleotides matching TRBD2. Germline V gene data show CDR1 as MNHEY and CDR2 as SVGAGI. CDR3 length equals 16 residues. V was pared by 1 base and J by 1 base, with 6 bases of the junction left unmatched. CDR3 in DNA: TGTGCCAGCAGTTACTTTGGGGGGGGAGGCCAAGAGACCCAGTACTTC. Its protein product is CASSYFGGGGQETQYF.

This clone occurred once. In DNA form, the CDR3 reads TGCAGCGTTGAGCGGATGGGGGCATGGGGCGATGAGCAGTTCTTC. Its protein product is CSVERMGAWGDEQFF. The V gene is TRBV29-1, the J gene TRBJ2-1, with D possibly TRBD1 on 6 matching bases. V was cut by 3 bases and J by 8 bases, with 20 bases left in between. The CDR3 is 15 amino acids. Germline V CDR1 and CDR2: SQVTM, ANQGSEA.

V usage is TRBV19 and J usage is TRBJ1-5; TRBD1 might be the D (6 bases). The germline V and J ends were trimmed by 3 bases and 6 bases, with 21 bases remaining between them. CDR1 and CDR2 from the germline V gene are LNHDA and SQIVND (reference sequence). The CDR3 contains 17 residues. The CDR3 DNA reads TGTGCCAGTAGTATCCCACCCCGACAGGATGCAAGTCAGCCCCAGCATTTT. Translated, it gives CASSIPPRQDASQPQHF.

V and J are TRBV12-5 and TRBJ2-1; no firm D call. CDR3 length: 15 residues. Per the germline V gene, CDR1 is LGHNT and CDR2 is FRNRAP. Deletions cut 1 base from V and 6 bases from J, with 13 bases between. The CDR3 DNA reads as TGTGCTAGTGGTTTGGCCGAAAGTTACAGCAATGAGCAGTTCTTC. Amino acid sequence: CASGLAESYSNEQFF.

The V and J genes are TRBV5-6 and TRBJ1-1, with D uncertain. Germline V gene data show CDR1 as SGHDT and CDR2 as YYEEEE. The ends were cut back, 0 bases at V and 1 base at J, with 7 bases in the middle. The CDR3 extends over 14 amino acids. The CDR3 sequence is CASSLAGANTEAFF. The CDR3 DNA follows: TGTGCCAGCAGCTTGGCGGGTGCGAACACTGAAGCTTTCTTT.

CDR3 DNA sequence: TGTGCCAGCTCACCCTCCGAGGAGACCCAGTACTTC. Its protein product is CASSPSEETQYF. The chain uses TRBV18 and TRBJ2-5; D unclear. This CDR3 is 12 amino acids long. V gave up 3 bases and J gave up 5 bases, with 7 bases separating them. The germline CDR1 and CDR2 sequences are KGHSH and LQKENI.

The chain carries TRBV4-2 and TRBJ2-1; 7 bases are a match to TRBD2. The germline gives CDR1 LGHNA, CDR2 YNFKEQ. Unmatched junction bases numbered 14, after V lost 6 bases and J lost 9 bases. The CDR3 loop spans 15 amino acids. The CDR3 loop is CASSNSGPEVGEQFF. DNA for the CDR3: TGTGCCAGCAGTAATAGCGGGCCAGAAGTGGGTGAGCAGTTCTTC.

J is TRBJ2-1 and V is TRBV5-1; a weak D match, TRBD1 (5 bases). The V gene's germline CDR1 is SGHRS and CDR2 YFSETQ. Trimming stripped 4 bases from V and 0 bases from J, with 14 bases between. The CDR3 sequence is 16 residues long. The CDR3 sequence is CASSLNQGVSYNEQFF. The CDR3 coding sequence is TGCGCCAGCAGCCTTAACCAGGGCGTCTCCTACAATGAGCAGTTCTTC.

The chain combines TRBV5-1 with TRBJ2-5; 14 nucleotides line up with TRBD2. After removal of 0 bases from V and 4 bases from J, the junction contained 5 bases not matched to a gene. The CDR3 loop spans 17 amino acids. Germline values: CDR1 SGHRS, CDR2 YFSETQ. CDR3 DNA sequence: TGCGCCAGCAGCTTGGAAGGACTAGCGGGGGGCGTAGAGACCCAGTACTTC. Translated, it gives CASSLEGLAGGVETQYF.

This clone occurred once. The gene calls are TRBV4-1 and TRBJ2-7; D is possibly TRBD2 (5 bases). The V gene's germline CDR1 is MGHRA and CDR2 YSYEKL. This CDR3 has 16 residues. Deletions cut 2 bases from V and 2 bases from J, with 16 bases between. The CDR3 region is CASSQNPADPAYEQYF. CDR3 in DNA: TGCGCCAGCAGCCAAAACCCAGCGGATCCGGCCTACGAGCAGTACTTC.

The chain carries TRBV4-1 and TRBJ2-3; maybe TRBD1 (6 bases). This CDR3 is 17 amino acids long. CDR1 and CDR2 (germline): MGHRA, YSYEKL. The V end lost 0 bases, the J end lost 4 bases, and 17 bases lay between the germline ends. CDR3 sequence (DNA): TGCGCCAGCAGCCAAGATCGGGGACAATTTAGTTCAGATACGCAGTATTTT. Amino acids: CASSQDRGQFSSDTQYF.